This T cell receptor beta chain was captured in a study of T cells after yellow fever vaccination. This CDR3 has 11 residues. V gave up 6 bases and J gave up 8 bases, with 7 bases separating them. CDR1 and CDR2 from the germline V gene are MNHEY and SVGEGT. This clonotype was recorded many times. Its matching antigen is unknown. Study results and limitations: It was a weaker secondary response, yet one that peaked faster, at day 5 versus 15.

TCRdb independently ran MiXCR on the 5' RACE reads; one entry per CDR3 protein. The sample records a few hundred thousand distinct CDR3 sequences, roughly 6.2% being singletons. The source of this sequence is a man under 40 who received the YFV17D yellow fever vaccine. The source material was PBMCs, sampled 5 days after the yellow fever booster vaccination. This rearrangement joins TRBV6-2 or TRBV6-3 to TRBJ2-2; D ambiguous. Written as DNA, the CDR3 is TGTGCCAGCAGCCCATTTGGGGAGCTGTTTTTT. As protein: CASSPFGELFF.